Shown below are 12 T cell receptor beta chains from a single sample sequenced in a study of T cells in Graves' hyperthyroidism and ophthalmopathy. The CDR3 regions of TCR beta were amplified from RNA transcripts. The study used the HTBI primer set for a first-round RT-PCR of the TCR CDR3. TCRdb passed the multiplex PCR reads through MiXCR, listing each CDR3 protein once. This sample has 560,000 or so distinct CDR3 sequences, with about 45% found just once. Sequencing input: peripheral blood or thyroid tissue (not recorded which). The receptors come from a woman under 30 with Graves' hyperthyroidism.

This clonotype turned up a few times. The V and J genes are TRBV9 and TRBJ1-5, with D hard to call. The germline V and J ends were trimmed by 4 bases and 2 bases, with 13 bases remaining between them. The CDR3 spans 15 residues. CDR1 is SGDLS, CDR2 YYNGEE, per germline. The CDR3 nucleotides are TGTGCCAGCAGCCAAGAACTGATGGGCAATCAGCCCCAGCATTTT. It is translated as CASSQELMGNQPQHF.

This chain connects TRBV25-1 to TRBJ2-3; D unresolved. CDR1 is MGHDK and CDR2 is SYGVNS in the germline V gene. The CDR3 length is 12 residues. Trimming took 5 bases from V and 2 from J, leaving 5 bases between them. The CDR3 protein is CASSKPTDTQYF. CDR3 nucleotides: TGTGCCAGCAGTAAGCCCACAGATACGCAGTATTTT.

This clonotype turned up a few times. CDR3 in DNA: TGTGCCAGCAGCTTGGCCGGATGGGAGAACACTGAAGCTTTCTTT. It codes for CASSLAGWENTEAFF. The gene calls are TRBV7-2 and TRBJ1-1; D gene ambiguous. The CDR3 consists of 15 residues. V lost 3 bases and J lost 1, with 12 bases in between. Germline V gives CDR1 SGHTA, CDR2 FQGNSA.

This rearrangement joins TRBV11-1 to TRBJ1-2; D is perhaps TRBD1 (5 bases). The germline V gene has CDR1 SGHAT and CDR2 FQDESV (reference sequence). The CDR3 consists of 13 residues. V was shortened by 6 bases and J by 7 bases, with 15 bases between the two germline ends. CDR3 coding DNA: TGTGCCAGCAGACCCCCCGGGACGGGTGGCTACACCTTC. It codes for CASRPPGTGGYTF.

The chain is built from TRBV7-1 and TRBJ1-2; 9 positions match TRBD1. TRBV7-1 qualifies as an ORF whose function is uncertain. After removal of 1 base from V and 7 bases from J, the junction contained 7 bases not matched to a gene. The CDR3 has 15 residues. The CDR3 nucleotides read TGTGCCAGCAGCTCAGAGGACAGGGGCGGGAGTGGCTACACCTTC. Its translation: CASSSEDRGGSGYTF.

Concerning this clonotype: This could be a read error, since a much larger clone is one nucleotide away. The genes are TRBV7-3 and TRBJ1-5, with 10 bases aligning to TRBD1. The CDR3 contains 15 residues. Germline V lookup: CDR1 SGHTA, CDR2 FQGTGA. Trimming cost V 3 bases and J 5 bases; bases outside gene matches: 4. As DNA, the CDR3 is TGTGCCAGCAGCTTGGGACAGGGGCTCGATCAGCCCCAGCATTTT. This codes for CASSLGQGLDQPQHF.

This clonotype appeared many times. The chain recombines TRBV19 with TRBJ1-2; D not certain. The CDR3 is 11 residues long. Trimming left V 11 bases short and J 4 bases short, with 11 bases between. In germline, CDR1 is LNHDA, CDR2 SQIVND (reference sequence). CDR3 sequence reads: CASGERYGYTF. In DNA form, the CDR3 reads TGTGCCTCCGGTGAACGCTATGGCTACACCTTC.

As concerns this clonotype: One end of the junction is discordant with germline, which a read error may explain. This rearrangement joins TRBV15 to TRBJ1-4, with D tentatively TRBD1 (5 bases). Germline lookup yields CDR1 LNHNV and CDR2 YYDKDF (reference sequence). The length of the CDR3 is 15 residues. CDR3 bases: TGTGCCACCAGCCGAGAGGCAGGGTCAGGCGAAAAACTGTTTTTT. Protein product: CATSREAGSGEKLFF.

DNA for the CDR3: TGTGCCACCGGCCGGACTAGCGGGAGTACAGATACGCAGTATTTT. Protein sequence: CATGRTSGSTDTQYF. This chain connects TRBV24-1 to TRBJ2-3; TRBD2 matches at 13 bases. From germline, CDR1 is KGHDR and CDR2 SFDVKD. The V gene end was trimmed by 9 bases and the J gene end by 3 bases; junction bases not matched to a gene: 5. The CDR3 consists of 15 residues.

This clonotype has a count of ten or more. The CDR3 is CASSLGLEEQYF. The DNA of the CDR3 is TGCGCCAGCAGCTTAGGTTTAGAGGAGCAGTACTTC. The rearrangement links TRBV5-1 to TRBJ2-7; no reliable D call. Germline assignment: CDR1 SGHRS and CDR2 YFSETQ. Deletions cut 2 bases from V and 7 bases from J, with 10 bases between. The CDR3 length is 12 residues.

This clonotype occurred a few times. The rearrangement joins TRBV7-9 to TRBJ2-2, with TRBD2 as a possible D gene (6 bases). V lost 3 bases and J lost 10, with 12 bases in between. From germline, CDR1 is SEHNR and CDR2 FQNEAQ (reference sequence). The CDR3 length is 13 residues. CDR3 in amino acids: CASSLTRAAELFF. CDR3 DNA: TGTGCCAGCAGCTTGACTAGAGCCGCGGAGCTGTTTTTT.

Concerning this clonotype itself: This may arise from a read error, as a much more abundant clone is one base away. This rearrangement joins TRBV7-2 to TRBJ2-5; D is ambiguous. The V end lost 8 bases, the J end lost 0 bases, and 19 bases lay between the germline ends. The germline gives CDR1 SGHTA, CDR2 FQGNSA. This CDR3 is built from 16 residues. CDR3 sequence reads: CASGQARRRYQETQYF. CDR3 DNA: TGTGCCAGCGGCCAAGCCCGGAGACGGTACCAAGAGACCCAGTACTTC.